This TCR beta chain was obtained from a study of PD-L1 blockade in urothelial cancer. CDR3 length: 15 amino acids. V lost 4 bases, J lost 4 bases, and 7 bases stayed unmatched. Germline CDR1 and CDR2: SGHDT and YYEEEE. The table came from immunoSEQ multiplex PCR; TCRdb's copy has only in-frame clones and leaves some out. Of 70,000 to 75,000 clones listed, 85% to 90% are singletons. The receptor was derived from a man aged 55 to 70 with urothelial cancer. Material: PBMCs, obtained around atezolizumab (anti-PD-L1) treatment. The rearrangement uses TRBV5-6 and TRBJ2-2, with 7 bases that match TRBD2. The CDR3 coding sequence is TGTGCCAGCAGCCCCCGCGGGGGTGTCACCGGGGAGCTGTTTTTT. It encodes CASSPRGGVTGELFF. Together with reference TRBV5-6 and TRBJ2-2, the CDR3 gives the full variable domain: DAGVTQSPTHLIKTRGQQVTLRCSPKSGHDTVSWYQQALGQGPQFIFQYYEEEERQRGNFPDRFSGHQFPNYSSELNVNALLLGDSALYLCASSPRGGVTGELFFGEGSRLTVL.